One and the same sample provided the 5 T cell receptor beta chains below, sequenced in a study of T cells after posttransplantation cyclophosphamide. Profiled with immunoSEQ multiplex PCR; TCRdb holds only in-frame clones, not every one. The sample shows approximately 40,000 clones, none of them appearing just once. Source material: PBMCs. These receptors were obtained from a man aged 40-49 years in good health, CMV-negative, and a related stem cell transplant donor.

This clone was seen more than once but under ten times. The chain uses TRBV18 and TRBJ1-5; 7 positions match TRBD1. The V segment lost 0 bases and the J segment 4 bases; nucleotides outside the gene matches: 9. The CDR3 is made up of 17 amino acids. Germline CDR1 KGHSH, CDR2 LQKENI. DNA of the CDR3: TGTGCCAGCTCACCACCGGTCGGGACAGCCGGAAATCAGCCCCAGCATTTT. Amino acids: CASSPPVGTAGNQPQHF.

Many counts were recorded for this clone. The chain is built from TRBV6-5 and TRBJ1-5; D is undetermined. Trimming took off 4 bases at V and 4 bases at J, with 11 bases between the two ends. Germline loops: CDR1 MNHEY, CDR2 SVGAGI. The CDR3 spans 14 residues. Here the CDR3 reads CASSSTFTNQPQHF. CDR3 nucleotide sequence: TGTGCCAGCAGTTCTACTTTTACTAATCAGCCCCAGCATTTT.

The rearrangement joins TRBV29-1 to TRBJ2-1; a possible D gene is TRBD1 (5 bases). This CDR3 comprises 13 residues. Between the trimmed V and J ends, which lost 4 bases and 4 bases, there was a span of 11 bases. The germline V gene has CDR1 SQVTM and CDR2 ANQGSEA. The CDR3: CSVGQGMYNEQFF. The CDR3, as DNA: TGCAGCGTTGGTCAGGGAATGTACAATGAGCAGTTCTTC.

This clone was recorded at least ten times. CDR3 residues: CASSLAPSGQGGELFF. The CDR3 coding sequence is TGTGCCAGCAGCTTGGCGCCTAGCGGCCAGGGAGGGGAGCTGTTTTTT. The chain recombines TRBV5-5 with TRBJ2-2, with TRBD2 matching over 7 bases. Germline CDR1 is SGHKS and CDR2 is YYEKEE (reference sequence). Trimming cost V 0 bases and J 8 bases; bases outside gene matches: 10. The CDR3 extends over 16 amino acids.

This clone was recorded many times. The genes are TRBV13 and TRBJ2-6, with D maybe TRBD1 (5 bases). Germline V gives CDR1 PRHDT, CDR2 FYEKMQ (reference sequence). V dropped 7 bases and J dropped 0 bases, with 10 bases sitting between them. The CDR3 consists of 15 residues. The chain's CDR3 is CASKNRGSGANVLTF. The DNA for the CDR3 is TGTGCCAGCAAGAATAGGGGCTCTGGGGCCAACGTCCTGACTTTC.